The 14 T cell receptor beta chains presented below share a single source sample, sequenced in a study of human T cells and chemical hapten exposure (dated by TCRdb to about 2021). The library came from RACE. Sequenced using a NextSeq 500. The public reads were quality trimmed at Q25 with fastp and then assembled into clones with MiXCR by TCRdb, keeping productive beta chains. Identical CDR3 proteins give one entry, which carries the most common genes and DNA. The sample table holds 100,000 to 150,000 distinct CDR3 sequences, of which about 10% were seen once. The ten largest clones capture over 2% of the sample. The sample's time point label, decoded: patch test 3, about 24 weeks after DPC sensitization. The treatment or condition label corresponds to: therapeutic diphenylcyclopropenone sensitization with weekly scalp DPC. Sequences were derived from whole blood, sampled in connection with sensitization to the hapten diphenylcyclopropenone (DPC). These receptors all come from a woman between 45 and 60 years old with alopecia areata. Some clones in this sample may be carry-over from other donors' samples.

CDR3 protein: CASSLTGPNTEAFF. For the CDR3, the DNA is TGTGCCAGCAGCTTAACGGGACCCAACACTGAAGCTTTCTTT. The V call is TRBV7-3, the J call TRBJ1-1, with D possibly matching TRBD1 (5 bases). The CDR3 loop spans 14 amino acids. The V gene lost 0 bases and the J gene lost 2 bases, with 7 bases spanning the gap. CDR1 is SGHTA, CDR2 FQGTGA, per germline.

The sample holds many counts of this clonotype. The CDR3 is CASSLDARYYGYTF. For the CDR3, the DNA is TGTGCCAGCAGCTTAGATGCCAGGTATTATGGCTACACCTTC. V is TRBV7-9 and J is TRBJ1-2; D gene ambiguous. Germline V gene lookup returns CDR1 SEHNR and CDR2 FQNEAQ (reference sequence). This CDR3 is built from 14 residues. Between the trimmed V and J ends, which lost 1 base and 5 bases, there was a span of 11 bases.

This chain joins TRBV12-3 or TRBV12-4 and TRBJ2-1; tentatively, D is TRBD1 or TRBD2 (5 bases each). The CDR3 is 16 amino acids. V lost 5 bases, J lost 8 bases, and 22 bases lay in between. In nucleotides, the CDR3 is TGTGCCAGCAGTCCCTCTACGGGTAGCGTGGGGGATGAGCAGTTCTTC. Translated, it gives CASSPSTGSVGDEQFF.

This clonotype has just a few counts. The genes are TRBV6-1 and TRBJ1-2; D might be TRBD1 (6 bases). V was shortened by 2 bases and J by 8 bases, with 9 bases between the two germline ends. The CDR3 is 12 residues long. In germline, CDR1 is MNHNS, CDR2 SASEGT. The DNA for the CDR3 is TGTGCCAGCAGTGAAACACAGGGAGGCTACACCTTC. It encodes CASSETQGGYTF.

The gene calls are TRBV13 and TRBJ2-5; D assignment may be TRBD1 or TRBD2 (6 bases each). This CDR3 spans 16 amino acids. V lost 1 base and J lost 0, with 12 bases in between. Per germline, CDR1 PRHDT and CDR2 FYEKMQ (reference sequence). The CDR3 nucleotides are TGTGCCAGCAGCTTAGCGGGGGCAGGGGACCAAGAGACCCAGTACTTC. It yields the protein CASSLAGAGDQETQYF.

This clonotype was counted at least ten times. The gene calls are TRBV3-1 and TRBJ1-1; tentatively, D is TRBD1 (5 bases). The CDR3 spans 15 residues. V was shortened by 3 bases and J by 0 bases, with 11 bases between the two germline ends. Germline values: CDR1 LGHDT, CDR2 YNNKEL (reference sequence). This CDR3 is CASSHGGLLNTEAFF. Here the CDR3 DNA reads TGTGCCAGCAGCCACGGGGGACTGTTGAACACTGAAGCTTTCTTT. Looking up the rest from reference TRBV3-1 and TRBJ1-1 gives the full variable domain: DTAVSQTPKYLVTQMGNDKSIKCEQNLGHDTMYWYKQDSKKFLKIMFSYNNKELIINETVPNRFSPKSPDKAHLNLHINSLELGDSAVYFCASSHGGLLNTEAFFGQGTRLTVV.

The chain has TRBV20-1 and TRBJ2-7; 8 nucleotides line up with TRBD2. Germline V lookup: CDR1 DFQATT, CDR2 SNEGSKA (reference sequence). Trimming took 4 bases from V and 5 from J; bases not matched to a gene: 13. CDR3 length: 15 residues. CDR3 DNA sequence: TGCAGTGCTATCCGGGAGGGATTCCTGAGACACGAGCAGTACTTC. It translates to CSAIREGFLRHEQYF.

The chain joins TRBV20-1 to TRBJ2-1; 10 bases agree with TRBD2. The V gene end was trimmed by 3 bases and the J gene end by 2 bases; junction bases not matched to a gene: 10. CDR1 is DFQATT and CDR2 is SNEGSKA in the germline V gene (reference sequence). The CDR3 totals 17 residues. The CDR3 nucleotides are TGCAGTGCTAGCCCCGGGACTAGCGCCCGAACCTACAATGAGCAGTTCTTC. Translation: CSASPGTSARTYNEQFF.

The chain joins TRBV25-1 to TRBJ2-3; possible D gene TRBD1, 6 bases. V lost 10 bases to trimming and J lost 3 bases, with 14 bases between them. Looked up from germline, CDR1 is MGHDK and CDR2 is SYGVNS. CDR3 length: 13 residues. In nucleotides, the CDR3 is TGTGCCACGAACAGGGCTTCTACAGATACGCAGTATTTT. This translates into CATNRASTDTQYF.

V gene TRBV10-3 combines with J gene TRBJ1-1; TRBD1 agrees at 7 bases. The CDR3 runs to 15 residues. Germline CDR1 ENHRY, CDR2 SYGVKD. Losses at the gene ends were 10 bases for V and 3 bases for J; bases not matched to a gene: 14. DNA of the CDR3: TGTGCCAGCCGCCCCTCGACAGGGTTGCACACTGAAGCTTTCTTT. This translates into CASRPSTGLHTEAFF.

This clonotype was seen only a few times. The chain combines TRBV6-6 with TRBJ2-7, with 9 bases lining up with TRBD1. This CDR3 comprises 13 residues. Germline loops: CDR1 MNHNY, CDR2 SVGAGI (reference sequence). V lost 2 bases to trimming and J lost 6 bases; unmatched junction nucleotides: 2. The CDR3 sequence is CASSYGTGPEQYF. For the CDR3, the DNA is TGTGCCAGCAGTTACGGGACAGGGCCCGAGCAGTACTTC.

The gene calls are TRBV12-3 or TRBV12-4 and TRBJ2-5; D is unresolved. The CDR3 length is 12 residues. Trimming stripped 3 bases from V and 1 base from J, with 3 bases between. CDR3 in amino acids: CASSLIQETQYF. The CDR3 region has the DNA TGTGCCAGCAGTTTGATCCAAGAGACCCAGTACTTC.

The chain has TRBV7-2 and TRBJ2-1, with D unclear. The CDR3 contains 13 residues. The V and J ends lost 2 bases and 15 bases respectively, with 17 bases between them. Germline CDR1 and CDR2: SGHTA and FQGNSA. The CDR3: CASSLNPGPAGFF. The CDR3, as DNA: TGTGCCAGCAGCTTAAATCCCGGGCCGGCAGGGTTCTTC.

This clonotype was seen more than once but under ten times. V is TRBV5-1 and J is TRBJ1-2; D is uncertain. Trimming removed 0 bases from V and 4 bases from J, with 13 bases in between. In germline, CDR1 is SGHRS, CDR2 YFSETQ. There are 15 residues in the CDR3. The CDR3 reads CASSLGQAAVYGYTF. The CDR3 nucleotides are TGCGCCAGCAGCTTGGGGCAGGCTGCAGTCTATGGCTACACCTTC.